This is a list of T cell receptor beta chains from one sample in a study of blood T cell repertoires in COVID-19. The assay was immunoSEQ multiplex PCR, and TCRdb's table has in-frame clones only and misses some. This sample has about 92,000 clones, with roughly nine tenths found just once. Sequencing was carried out using peripheral blood. The receptors come from a human donor with active COVID-19. The donor label of this sample is uncertain. CDR3s include the opening cysteine and the closing phenylalanine or tryptophan. The D gene is left open where the match is weak.

>TRBJ2-2|TRBV11-3|14|-
CASSRGGPTGELFF
>TRBJ1-3|TRBV6-5|14|TRBD1
CASRDRGLENTIYF
>TRBJ2-2|TRBV27|16|TRBD1
CASSLSAGGLGGELFF
>TRBJ2-1|TRBV28|14|-
CASKSPRGGNEQFF
>TRBJ2-7|TRBV20-1|13|-
CSASPPYLHEQYF
>TRBJ2-5|TRBV7-3|13|-
CASSAGNQETQYF
>TRBJ2-5|TRBV28|21|TRBD2
CASNPKGGRRLAGVVQETQYF
>TRBJ2-7|TRBV7-9|16|TRBD1
CASSPDPGQGSYEQYF
>TRBJ2-7|TRBV9|15|TRBD1
CASSLGGDRGDEQYF
>TRBJ2-2|TRBV27|15|TRBD1
CASGRDRVYTGELFF
>TRBJ1-2|TRBV6-2/TRBV6-3|17|-
CASSYSVGRKVNYGYTF
>TRBJ1-5|TRBV9|15|-
CASSVKGGSNQPQHF
>TRBJ1-6|TRBV19|15|-
CASSPPLLGGSPLHF
>TRBJ2-7|TRBV11-2|15|TRBD1
CASSLDSTGGRQQYF
>TRBJ2-7|TRBV11-1|13|-
CASSLGLTYEQYF
>TRBJ2-1|TRBV5-5|14|-
CASSFPRAYNEQFF
>TRBJ2-1|TRBV2|15|TRBD2
CATKLRTSGGHEQFF
>TRBJ2-2|TRBV7-2|13|TRBD1
CASGEGAREELFF
>TRBJ2-5|TRBV6-9|13|-
CASRYRSRETQYF
>TRBJ2-3|TRBV5-4|16|-
CASSLGGVRSTDTQYF
>TRBJ1-2|TRBV3-1/TRBV3-2|15|TRBD1
CASSQGQGAGYGYTF
>TRBJ1-6|TRBV5-4|15|-
CASSLDRVANSPLHF
>TRBJ2-3|TRBV6-1|16|TRBD2
CASSEEAGGRIDTQYF
>TRBJ1-5|TRBV12-3/TRBV12-4|12|TRBD1
CASSSGQEPQHF
>TRBJ1-5|TRBV6-1|16|-
CASSVPGGGSNQPQHF
>TRBJ2-3|TRBV10-3|14|TRBD2
CAIGAGGITDTQYF
>TRBJ1-5|TRBV19|16|TRBD1
CASRWGQGPLNQPQHF
>TRBJ1-3|TRBV7-3|16|-
CASSLGTGNPGNTIYF
>TRBJ2-7|TRBV4-3|15|TRBD2
CASSQDLAGNYEQYF
>TRBJ2-5|TRBV24-1|15|-
CATSDPLTGQETQYF
>TRBJ2-5|TRBV2|13|TRBD2
CASSASGGETQYF
>TRBJ2-5|TRBV2|16|TRBD1
CASSEAGGQGVETQYF
>TRBJ1-6|TRBV21-1|17|-
CASSKARWDRGGSPLHF
>TRBJ2-1|TRBV10-3|15|TRBD2
CAIRDSGGPYNEQFF
>TRBJ2-3|TRBV6-2/TRBV6-3|16|TRBD2
CASSSGLAGGADTQYF